Shown below are 7 T cell receptor beta chains from a single sample sequenced in a study of blood T cell repertoires in COVID-19. The data were produced by immunoSEQ multiplex PCR, yet TCRdb's version contains in-frame clones alone and is incomplete. The data contain about half a million clones, 80% to 90% of them singletons. The sample consisted of peripheral blood. All receptors derive from a human donor in a cohort sampled during active COVID-19.

This chain joins TRBV7-3 and TRBJ2-4, with 13 bases identical to TRBD2. The CDR3 runs to 15 residues. CDR1 and CDR2 from the germline V gene are SGHTA and FQGTGA. The V segment lost 5 bases and the J segment 10 bases; nucleotides outside the gene matches: 8. CDR3 protein: CASSPGTSGAEIQYF. DNA for the CDR3: TGTGCCAGCAGCCCAGGGACTAGCGGGGCGGAGATTCAGTACTTC.

CDR3 DNA: TGTGCCAGCAGCTTAATAGATGATAATTCACCCCTCCACTTT. This encodes CASSLIDDNSPLHF. The chain recombines TRBV7-9 with TRBJ1-6; D gene uncertain. This CDR3 has 14 residues. Germline V gene lookup returns CDR1 SEHNR and CDR2 FQNEAQ (reference sequence). V dropped 2 bases and J dropped 5 bases, with 7 bases sitting between them.

The chain has TRBV19 and TRBJ1-2; 7 positions match TRBD1. CDR1 LNHDA and CDR2 SQIVND come from the germline V gene (reference sequence). This CDR3 contains 14 residues. J lost 2 bases, V lost 5 bases, and 5 bases had no gene match. The CDR3 region is CASSGTVVNYGYTF. The CDR3 DNA reads as TGTGCCAGTAGTGGGACAGTGGTAAACTATGGCTACACCTTC.

The chain is built from TRBV7-3 and TRBJ2-1; D ambiguous. Trimming took off 1 base at V and 9 bases at J, with 7 bases between the two ends. The CDR3 sequence is 12 residues long. CDR1 SGHTA and CDR2 FQGTGA come from the germline V gene. This chain's CDR3 is CASSLITGEQFF. The CDR3 DNA sequence: TGTGCCAGCAGCTTAATAACGGGTGAGCAGTTCTTC.

The chain carries TRBV30 and TRBJ2-3; TRBD1 matches 11 bases. This CDR3 contains 15 residues. The germline CDR1 and CDR2 sequences are GTSNPN and SVGIG (reference sequence). Losses at the gene ends were 3 bases for V and 6 bases for J; bases not matched to a gene: 8. DNA for the CDR3: TGTGCCTGGAGGCTGGGACAGGGGGTGGGGGATACGCAGTATTTT. Its translation: CAWRLGQGVGDTQYF.

This clone was observed once. The chain carries TRBV27 and TRBJ1-1, with a possible D match to TRBD1 (5 bases). The length of the CDR3 is 17 residues. V was shortened by 6 bases and J by 0 bases, with 20 bases between the two germline ends. Per germline, CDR1 MNHEY and CDR2 SMNVEV (reference sequence). The CDR3 nucleotides are TGTGCCAGCAGCCCGATGGCTACAGGTAATATGAACACTGAAGCTTTCTTT. Protein: CASSPMATGNMNTEAFF.

The J gene is TRBJ1-4, the V gene TRBV9; 9 bases align to TRBD1. This CDR3 is 18 amino acids long. Germline CDR1 reads SGDLS; CDR2 reads YYNGEE. The V gene end was trimmed by 3 bases and the J gene end by 0 bases; junction bases not matched to a gene: 9. The CDR3 coding sequence is TGTGCCAGCAGCGCCGGGACAGGGTTTTGGTCAACTAATGAAAAACTGTTTTTT. Translation gives CASSAGTGFWSTNEKLFF.